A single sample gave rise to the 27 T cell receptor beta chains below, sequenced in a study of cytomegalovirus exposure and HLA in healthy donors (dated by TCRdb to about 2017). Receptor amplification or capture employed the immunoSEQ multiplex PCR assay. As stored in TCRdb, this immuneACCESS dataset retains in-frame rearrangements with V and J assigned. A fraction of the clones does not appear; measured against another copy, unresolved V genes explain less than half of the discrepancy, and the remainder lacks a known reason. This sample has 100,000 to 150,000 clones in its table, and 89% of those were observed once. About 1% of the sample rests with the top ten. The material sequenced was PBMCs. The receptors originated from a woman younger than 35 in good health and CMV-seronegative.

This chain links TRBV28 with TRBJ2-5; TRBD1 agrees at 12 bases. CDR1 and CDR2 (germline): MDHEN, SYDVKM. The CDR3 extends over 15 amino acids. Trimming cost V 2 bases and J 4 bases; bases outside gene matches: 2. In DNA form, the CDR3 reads TGTGCCAGCAGTTTAGGGGACAGGGGGCGAGAGACCCAGTACTTC. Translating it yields CASSLGDRGRETQYF.

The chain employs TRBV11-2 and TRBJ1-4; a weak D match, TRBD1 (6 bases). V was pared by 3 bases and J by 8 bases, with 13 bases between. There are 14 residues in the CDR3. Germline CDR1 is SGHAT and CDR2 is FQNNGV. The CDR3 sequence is CASSLGHSGEKLFF. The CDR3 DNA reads TGTGCCAGCAGCTTGGGACACTCAGGCGAAAAACTGTTTTTT.

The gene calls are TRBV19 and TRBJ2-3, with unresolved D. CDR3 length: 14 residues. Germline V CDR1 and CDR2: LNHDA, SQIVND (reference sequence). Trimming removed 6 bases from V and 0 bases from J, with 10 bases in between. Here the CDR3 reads CASRAGPSTDTQYF. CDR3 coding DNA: TGTGCCAGTAGGGCAGGTCCTAGCACAGATACGCAGTATTTT. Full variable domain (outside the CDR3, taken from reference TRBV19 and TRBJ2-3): DGGITQSPKYLFRKEGQNVTLSCEQNLNHDAMYWYRQDPGQGLRLIYYSQIVNDFQKGDIAEGYSVSREKKESFPLTVTSAQKNPTAFYLCASRAGPSTDTQYFGPGTRLTVL.

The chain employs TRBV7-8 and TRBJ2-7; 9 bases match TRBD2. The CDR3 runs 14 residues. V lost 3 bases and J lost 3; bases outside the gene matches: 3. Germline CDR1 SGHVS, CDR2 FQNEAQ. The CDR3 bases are TGTGCCAGCAGCTTTAGCGGGAGTCTCTACGAGCAGTACTTC. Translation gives CASSFSGSLYEQYF.

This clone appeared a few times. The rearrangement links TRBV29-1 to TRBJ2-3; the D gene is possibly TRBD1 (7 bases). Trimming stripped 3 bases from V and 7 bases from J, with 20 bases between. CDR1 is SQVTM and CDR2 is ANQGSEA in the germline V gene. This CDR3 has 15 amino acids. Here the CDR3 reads CSVDQGGKGANTQYF. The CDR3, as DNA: TGCAGCGTTGATCAGGGGGGTAAGGGGGCAAATACGCAGTATTTT.

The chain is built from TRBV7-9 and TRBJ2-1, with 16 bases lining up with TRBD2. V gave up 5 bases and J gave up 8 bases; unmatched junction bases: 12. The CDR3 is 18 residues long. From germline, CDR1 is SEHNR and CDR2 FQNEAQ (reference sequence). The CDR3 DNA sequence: TGTGCCAGCAGCCCCGGGACTAGCGGGGGGGCCTCTCGGGATGAGCAGTTCTTC. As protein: CASSPGTSGGASRDEQFF. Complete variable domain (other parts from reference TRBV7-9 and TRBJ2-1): DTGVSQNPRHKITKRGQNVTFRCDPISEHNRLYWYRQTLGQGPEFLTYFQNEAQLEKSRLLSDRFSAERPKGSFSTLEIQRTEQGDSAMYLCASSPGTSGGASRDEQFFGPGTRLTVL.

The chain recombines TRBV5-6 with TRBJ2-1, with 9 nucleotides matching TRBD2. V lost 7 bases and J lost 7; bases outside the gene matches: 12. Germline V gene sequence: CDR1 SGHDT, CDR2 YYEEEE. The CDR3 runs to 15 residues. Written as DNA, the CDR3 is TGTGCCAGCCAGGCGCCTAGCGGGAAGGTAAATGAGCAGTTCTTC. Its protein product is CASQAPSGKVNEQFF.

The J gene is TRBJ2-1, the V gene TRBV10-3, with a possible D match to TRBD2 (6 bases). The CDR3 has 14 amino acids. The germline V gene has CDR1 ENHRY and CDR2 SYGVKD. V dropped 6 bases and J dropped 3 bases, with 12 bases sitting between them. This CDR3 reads CAISNPGLYNEQFF. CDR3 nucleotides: TGTGCCATCAGCAACCCGGGACTCTACAATGAGCAGTTCTTC.

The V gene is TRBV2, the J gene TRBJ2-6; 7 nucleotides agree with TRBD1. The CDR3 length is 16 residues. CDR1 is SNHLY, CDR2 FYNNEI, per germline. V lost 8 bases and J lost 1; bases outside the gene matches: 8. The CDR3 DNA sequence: TGTGCCAGCCTGCCGATGACAGGGTCTGGGGCCAACGTCCTGACTTTC. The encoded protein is CASLPMTGSGANVLTF.

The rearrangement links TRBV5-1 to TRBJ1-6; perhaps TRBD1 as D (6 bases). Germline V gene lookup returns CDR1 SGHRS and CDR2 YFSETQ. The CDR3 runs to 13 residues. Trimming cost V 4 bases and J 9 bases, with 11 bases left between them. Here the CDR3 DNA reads TGCGCCAGCAGCCGGGACACCAGTTCACCCCTCCACTTT. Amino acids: CASSRDTSSPLHF.

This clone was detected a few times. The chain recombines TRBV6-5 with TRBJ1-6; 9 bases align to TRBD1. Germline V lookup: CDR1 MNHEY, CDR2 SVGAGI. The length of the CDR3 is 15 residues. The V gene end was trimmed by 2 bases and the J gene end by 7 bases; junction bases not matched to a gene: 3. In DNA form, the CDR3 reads TGTGCCAGCAGTTACACCGGACAGGGGAATTCACCCCTCCACTTT. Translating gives CASSYTGQGNSPLHF.

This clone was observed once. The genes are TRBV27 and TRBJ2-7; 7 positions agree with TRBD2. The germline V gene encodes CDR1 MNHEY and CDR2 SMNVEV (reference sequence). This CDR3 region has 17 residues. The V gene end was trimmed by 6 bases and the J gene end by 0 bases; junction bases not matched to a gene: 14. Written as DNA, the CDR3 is TGTGCCAGCAGCCCGGACTCGGGGGGAGACGCCTCCTACGAGCAGTACTTC. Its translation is CASSPDSGGDASYEQYF.

The CDR3 loop reads CASSSLSRNTEAFF. The CDR3 nucleotides read TGTGCCAGCAGCTCCCTCTCGCGAAACACTGAAGCTTTCTTT. The V gene is TRBV7-9, the J gene TRBJ1-1; D gene uncertain. The CDR3 has 14 amino acids. Trimming cost V 4 bases and J 2 bases, with 11 bases left between them. Germline CDR1 is SEHNR and CDR2 is FQNEAQ (reference sequence). The full variable domain, with the rest looked up from reference TRBV7-9 and TRBJ1-1, is DTGVSQNPRHKITKRGQNVTFRCDPISEHNRLYWYRQTLGQGPEFLTYFQNEAQLEKSRLLSDRFSAERPKGSFSTLEIQRTEQGDSAMYLCASSSLSRNTEAFFGQGTRLTVV.

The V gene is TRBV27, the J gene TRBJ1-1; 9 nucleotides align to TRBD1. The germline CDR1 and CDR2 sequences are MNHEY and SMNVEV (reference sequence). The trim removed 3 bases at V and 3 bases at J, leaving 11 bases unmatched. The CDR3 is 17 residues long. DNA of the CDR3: TGTGCCAGCAGTTTCGGGACAGGGCACCGTGGTGACACTGAAGCTTTCTTT. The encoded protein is CASSFGTGHRGDTEAFF.

DNA for the CDR3: TGTGCCAGCAGCCAATCAAACGGGATCAAGGGTACTGAAGCTTTCTTT. Residues: CASSQSNGIKGTEAFF. The chain couples TRBV6-6 to TRBJ1-1; D unresolved. CDR3 size: 16 residues. The germline V gene has CDR1 MNHNY and CDR2 SVGAGI (reference sequence). The ends were cut back, 6 bases at V and 5 bases at J, with 22 bases in the middle.

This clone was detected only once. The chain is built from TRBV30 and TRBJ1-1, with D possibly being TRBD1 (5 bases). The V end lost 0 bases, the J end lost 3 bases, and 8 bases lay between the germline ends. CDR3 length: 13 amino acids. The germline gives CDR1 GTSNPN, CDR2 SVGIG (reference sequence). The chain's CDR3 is CAWSVQEHTEAFF. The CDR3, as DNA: TGTGCCTGGAGTGTACAGGAACACACTGAAGCTTTCTTT.

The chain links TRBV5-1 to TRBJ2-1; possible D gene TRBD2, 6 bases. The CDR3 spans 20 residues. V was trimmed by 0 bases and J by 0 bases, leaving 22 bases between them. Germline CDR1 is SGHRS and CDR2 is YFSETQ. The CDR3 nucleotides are TGCGCCAGCAGCTTGGGGAGGGAGCGTTACCCCCCGAGCTCCTACAATGAGCAGTTCTTC. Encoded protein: CASSLGRERYPPSSYNEQFF.

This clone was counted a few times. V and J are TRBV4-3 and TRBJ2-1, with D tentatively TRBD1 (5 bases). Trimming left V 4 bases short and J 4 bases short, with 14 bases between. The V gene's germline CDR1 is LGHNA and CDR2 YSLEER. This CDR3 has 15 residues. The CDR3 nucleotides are TGCGCCAGCAGCCCGCATGGCAAGGGGTACAATGAGCAGTTCTTC. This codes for CASSPHGKGYNEQFF.

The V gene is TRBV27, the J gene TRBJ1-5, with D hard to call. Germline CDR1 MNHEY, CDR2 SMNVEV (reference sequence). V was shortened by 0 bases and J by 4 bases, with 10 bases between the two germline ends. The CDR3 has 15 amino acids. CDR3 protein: CASSLSSGENQPQHF. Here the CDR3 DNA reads TGTGCCAGCAGTTTATCGAGCGGTGAAAATCAGCCCCAGCATTTT.

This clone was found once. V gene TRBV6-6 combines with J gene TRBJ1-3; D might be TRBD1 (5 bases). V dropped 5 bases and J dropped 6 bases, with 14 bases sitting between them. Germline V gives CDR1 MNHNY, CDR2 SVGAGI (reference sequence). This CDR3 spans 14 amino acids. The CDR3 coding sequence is TGTGCCAGCAGTCCAGGGTATTTGGCAAACACCATATATTTT. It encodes CASSPGYLANTIYF.

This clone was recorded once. The CDR3 nucleotides are TGTGCCAGCAGTGACACGGCAGGGGCAGGTTACTTCGATGGCTACACCTTC. Its protein product is CASSDTAGAGYFDGYTF. The chain joins TRBV6-1 to TRBJ1-2; possibly TRBD1 for D (6 bases). CDR1 is MNHNS and CDR2 is SASEGT in the germline V gene. The CDR3 consists of 17 residues. Between the trimmed V and J ends, which lost 3 bases and 6 bases, there was a span of 23 bases.

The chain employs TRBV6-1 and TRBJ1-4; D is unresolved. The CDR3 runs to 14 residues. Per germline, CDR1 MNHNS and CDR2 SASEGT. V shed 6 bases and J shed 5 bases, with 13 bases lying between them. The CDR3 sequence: CASRLKSENEKLFF. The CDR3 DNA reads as TGTGCCAGCAGATTGAAATCGGAGAATGAAAAACTGTTTTTT.

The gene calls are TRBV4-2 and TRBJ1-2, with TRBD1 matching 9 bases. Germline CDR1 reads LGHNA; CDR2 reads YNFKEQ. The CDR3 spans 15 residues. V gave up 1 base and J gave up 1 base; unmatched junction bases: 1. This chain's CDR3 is CASSQGQGDNYGYTF. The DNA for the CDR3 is TGTGCCAGCAGCCAAGGACAGGGGGATAACTATGGCTACACCTTC.

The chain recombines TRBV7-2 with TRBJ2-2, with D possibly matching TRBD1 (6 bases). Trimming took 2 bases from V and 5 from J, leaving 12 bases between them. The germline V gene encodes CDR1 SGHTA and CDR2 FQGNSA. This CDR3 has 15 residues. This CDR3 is CASSLIQGTTGELFF. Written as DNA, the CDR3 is TGTGCCAGCAGCTTAATCCAGGGGACAACCGGGGAGCTGTTTTTT.

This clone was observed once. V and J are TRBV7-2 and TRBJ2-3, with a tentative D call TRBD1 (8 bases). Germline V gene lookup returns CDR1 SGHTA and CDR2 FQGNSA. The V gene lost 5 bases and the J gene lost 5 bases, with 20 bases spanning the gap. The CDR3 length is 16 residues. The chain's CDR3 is CASSQGAGASKDTQYF. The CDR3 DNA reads TGTGCCAGCAGCCAGGGGGCGGGAGCCTCAAAAGATACGCAGTATTTT.

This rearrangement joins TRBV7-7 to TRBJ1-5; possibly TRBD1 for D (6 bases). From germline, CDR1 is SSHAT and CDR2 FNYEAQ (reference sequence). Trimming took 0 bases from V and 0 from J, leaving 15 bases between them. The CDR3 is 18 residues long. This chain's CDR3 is CASSLAIQGCGSNQPQHF. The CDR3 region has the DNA TGTGCCAGCAGCTTAGCTATACAGGGCTGTGGTAGCAATCAGCCCCAGCATTTT.

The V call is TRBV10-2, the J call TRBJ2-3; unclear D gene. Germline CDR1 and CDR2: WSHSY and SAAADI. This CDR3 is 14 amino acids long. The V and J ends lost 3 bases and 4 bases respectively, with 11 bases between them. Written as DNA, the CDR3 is TGCGCCAGCAGTGACAACTATTCCGCAGATACGCAGTATTTT. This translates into CASSDNYSADTQYF.